These 17 T cell receptor beta chains came from one sample sequenced in a study of metastatic and nonmetastatic thyroid tumors. All patients reached thyroid surgery having received no treatment beforehand. TCRdb re-processed the PCR reads through MiXCR. The table records over 10,000 clones, around a quarter of them present only once. Sequenced input: blood. Receptor source: a male donor with papillary thyroid cancer or a benign thyroid nodule (not recorded which). Some clones in this sample may be carry-over from other donors' samples.

The rearrangement links TRBV20-1 to TRBJ1-2, with a possible D match to TRBD1 (5 bases). Trimming pared 7 bases from V and 0 bases from J, leaving 9 bases between. The germline gives CDR1 DFQATT, CDR2 SNEGSKA (reference sequence). The CDR3 totals 12 residues. The chain's CDR3 is CSVQDSNYGYTF. The CDR3 nucleotides read TGCAGTGTACAGGACTCTAACTATGGCTACACCTTC.

The chain uses TRBV7-2 and TRBJ2-7; D perhaps matches TRBD1 (6 bases). CDR1 is SGHTA and CDR2 is FQGNSA in the germline V gene. CDR3 length: 12 residues. V lost 2 bases, J lost 13 bases, and 15 bases lay in between. This CDR3 is CASSLWRSGTYF. The DNA of the CDR3 is TGTGCCAGCAGCTTATGGAGATCAGGGACATACTTC.

About this clone: At one of its ends the junction is not consistent with the germline gene, which may arise from a read error. The rearrangement uses TRBV28 and TRBJ1-4; 11 nucleotides agree with TRBD1. Germline V gene lookup returns CDR1 MDHEN and CDR2 SYDVKM. The CDR3 length is 19 residues. The CDR3 DNA reads as TGTGTCAGCAGTACCCGGACAGGGGGCGAGGGTTTGCCTAATGAAAAACTGTTTTTT. Its protein is CVSSTRTGGEGLPNEKLFF. Variable domain in full (rest from reference TRBV28 and TRBJ1-4): DVKVTQSSRYLVKRTGEKVFLECVQDMDHENMFWYRQDPGLGLRLIYFSYDVKMKEKGDIPEGYSVSREKKERFSLILESASTNQTSMYLCVSSTRTGGEGLPNEKLFFGSGTQLSVL.

This clone was observed at least ten times. The chain employs TRBV20-1 and TRBJ1-5; no clear D gene. V was shortened by 3 bases and J by 5 bases, with 14 bases between the two germline ends. CDR3 size: 14 residues. CDR1 DFQATT and CDR2 SNEGSKA come from the germline V gene (reference sequence). CDR3 region: CSASNREADQPQHF. The CDR3 DNA sequence: TGCAGTGCTAGTAATAGGGAAGCGGATCAGCCCCAGCATTTT.

This clone was seen ten or more times. The chain uses TRBV4-1 and TRBJ2-7, with D hard to call. Germline V gene lookup returns CDR1 MGHRA and CDR2 YSYEKL. Trimming removed 3 bases from V and 3 bases from J, with 15 bases in between. There are 15 residues in the CDR3. This CDR3 is CASSQGLTVDYEQYF. Written as DNA, the CDR3 is TGCGCCAGCAGCCAGGGTCTAACAGTCGACTACGAGCAGTACTTC.

In its sample, this clone was seen once. The chain recombines TRBV7-3 with TRBJ2-3, with TRBD2 matching 12 bases. CDR1 SGHTA and CDR2 FQGTGA come from the germline V gene. J was trimmed by 4 bases and V by 4 bases; bases with no gene match: 9. The CDR3 runs 17 residues. In DNA, the CDR3 is TGTGCCAGCAGCTCAGGGCGACTAGCGGGAGACTCAGATACGCAGTATTTT. Translated: CASSSGRLAGDSDTQYF.

The chain recombines TRBV6-2 or TRBV6-3 with TRBJ1-1, with D possibly TRBD1 on 5 matching bases. Trimming left V 10 bases short and J 1 base short, with 16 bases between. This CDR3 region has 14 residues. The germline V gene encodes CDR1 MNHEY and CDR2 SVGEGT. CDR3 protein: CANMVRDWNTEAFF. In DNA, the CDR3 is TGTGCCAACATGGTCCGGGACTGGAACACTGAAGCTTTCTTT.

This clone is medium-sized in the sample. The chain links TRBV20-1 to TRBJ2-7; weak D call: TRBD2 (6 bases). Germline lookup yields CDR1 DFQATT and CDR2 SNEGSKA (reference sequence). The V and J ends lost 5 bases and 3 bases respectively, with 17 bases between them. The CDR3 covers 14 residues. DNA of the CDR3: TGCAGTGCTGTCGGTGGCGGGGAAGGCTACGAGCAGTACTTC. Protein product: CSAVGGGEGYEQYF.

Only one count was recorded for this clone. V usage is TRBV7-2 and J usage is TRBJ2-7; D might be TRBD1 or TRBD2, each matching 5 bases. Germline V gives CDR1 SGHTA, CDR2 FQGNSA. The CDR3 loop spans 13 amino acids. The V and J ends lost 4 bases and 6 bases respectively, with 13 bases between them. CDR3 nucleotide sequence: TGTGCCAGCAGCTGGGACCCGAGGAGCGAGCAGTACTTC. Amino acids: CASSWDPRSEQYF.

The table lists this clone with many counts. CDR3 region: CASSPTGTGNTGELFF. CDR3 coding DNA: TGTGCCAGCTCACCAACCGGGACAGGGAACACCGGGGAGCTGTTTTTT. V gene TRBV18 combines with J gene TRBJ2-2, with 8 bases that match TRBD1. Germline CDR1 and CDR2: KGHSH and LQKENI. The J segment lost 1 base and the V segment lost 2 bases, leaving 3 bases of the junction unmatched. This CDR3 has 16 amino acids.

The rearrangement links TRBV6-1 to TRBJ1-5; unclear D gene. Germline V lookup: CDR1 MNHNS, CDR2 SASEGT. The V end was cut by 7 bases, the J end by 0 bases, with 4 bases between. The CDR3 consists of 12 residues. This chain's CDR3 is CASMDSNQPQHF. The DNA for the CDR3 is TGTGCCAGCATGGATAGCAATCAGCCCCAGCATTTT.

In its sample, this clone was seen many times. The rearrangement links TRBV15 to TRBJ2-1, with 9 bases that match TRBD2. V was pared by 2 bases and J by 1 base, with 3 bases of the junction left unmatched. This CDR3 is built from 16 residues. CDR1 is LNHNV, CDR2 YYDKDF, per germline (reference sequence). For the CDR3, the DNA is TGTGCCACCAGCAGAACTCTAGCGGGGTCCTACAATGAGCAGTTCTTC. It translates to CATSRTLAGSYNEQFF.

This chain joins TRBV9 and TRBJ2-2; TRBD2 might be the D (6 bases). Germline lookup yields CDR1 SGDLS and CDR2 YYNGEE. This CDR3 is 17 amino acids long. Deletions cut 0 bases from V and 5 bases from J, with 17 bases between. The CDR3 DNA reads as TGTGCCAGCAGCGTAGGCGGGTCGGGAGTCGGTACCGGGGAGCTGTTTTTT. Protein: CASSVGGSGVGTGELFF.

The chain is built from TRBV5-1 and TRBJ2-3; 10 bases are shared with TRBD2. Looked up from germline, CDR1 is SGHRS and CDR2 is YFSETQ. Trimming at V came to 2 bases and at J to 6 bases, leaving 18 bases not matched to a gene. The CDR3 loop spans 19 amino acids. The CDR3 DNA reads TGCGCCAGCAGCTTCACGACTCGGGGGCTAGCGGGGGACGAGGATACGCAGTATTTT. As protein: CASSFTTRGLAGDEDTQYF.

By share, this clone counts as medium-sized (0.01 to 0.1%). The chain recombines TRBV28 with TRBJ1-2; D not resolved. Trimming took 6 bases from V and 0 from J, leaving 20 bases between them. This CDR3 has 17 amino acids. Germline-derived CDR1 and CDR2 are MDHEN and SYDVKM. The CDR3 region is CASSRDVLGETNYGYTF. CDR3 nucleotide sequence: TGTGCCAGCAGCCGGGATGTCCTCGGAGAAACTAACTATGGCTACACCTTC.

A word on this clone: Other nucleotide sequences in the sample specify the same CDR3. This sequence joins TRBV28 and TRBJ2-7, with 11 bases matching TRBD2. The CDR3 is made up of 18 amino acids. Germline V lookup: CDR1 MDHEN, CDR2 SYDVKM. With 5 bases clipped from V and 1 base from J, the junction kept 13 bases outside the gene matches. CDR3 sequence: CASSPLVGASGRSYEQYF. The CDR3 coding sequence is TGTGCCAGCAGTCCCTTAGTAGGCGCTAGCGGGAGGTCCTACGAGCAGTACTTC.

In its sample, this clone was seen a few times. The rearrangement joins TRBV28 to TRBJ1-1; D unclear. This CDR3 has 18 amino acids. Germline V gene data show CDR1 as MDHEN and CDR2 as SYDVKM. V was trimmed by 3 bases and J by 2 bases, leaving 22 bases between them. The CDR3 DNA is TGTGCCAGCAGTTTTGATTTCGGGTGGGCAAATGCCAACACTGAAGCTTTCTTT. The encoded protein is CASSFDFGWANANTEAFF.